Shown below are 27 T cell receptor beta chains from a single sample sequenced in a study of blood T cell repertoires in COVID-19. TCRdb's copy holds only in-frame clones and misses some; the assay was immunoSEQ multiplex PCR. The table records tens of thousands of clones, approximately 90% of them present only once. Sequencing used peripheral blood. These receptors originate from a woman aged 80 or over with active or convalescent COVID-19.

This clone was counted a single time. CDR3 nucleotides: TGTGCCACCACATCCCTGACAGGGCAAAATGAGCAGTTCTTC. It encodes CATTSLTGQNEQFF. This chain connects TRBV6-5 to TRBJ2-1, with 7 bases fitting TRBD1. The CDR3 runs to 14 residues. Germline V gene lookup returns CDR1 MNHEY and CDR2 SVGAGI. With 10 bases clipped from V and 7 bases from J, the junction kept 13 bases outside the gene matches.

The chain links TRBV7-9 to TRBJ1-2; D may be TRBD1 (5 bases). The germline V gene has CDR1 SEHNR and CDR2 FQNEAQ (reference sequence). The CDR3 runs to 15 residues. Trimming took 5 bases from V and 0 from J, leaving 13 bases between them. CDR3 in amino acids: CASSPQGIANYGYTF. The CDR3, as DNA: TGTGCCAGCAGCCCTCAGGGAATAGCTAACTATGGCTACACCTTC.

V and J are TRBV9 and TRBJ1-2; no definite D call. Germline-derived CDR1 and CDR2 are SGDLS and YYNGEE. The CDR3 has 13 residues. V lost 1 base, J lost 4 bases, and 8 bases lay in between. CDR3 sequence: CASSVTTAYGYTF. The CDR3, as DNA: TGTGCCAGCAGCGTAACCACAGCCTATGGCTACACCTTC.

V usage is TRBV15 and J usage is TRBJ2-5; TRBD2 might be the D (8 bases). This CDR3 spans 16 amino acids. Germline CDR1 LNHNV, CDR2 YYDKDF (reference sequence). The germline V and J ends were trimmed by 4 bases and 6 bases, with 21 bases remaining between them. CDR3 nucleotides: TGTGCCACCAGCAATAGCGGGGAAGGGGGCAGAAAGACCCAGTACTTC. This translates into CATSNSGEGGRKTQYF.

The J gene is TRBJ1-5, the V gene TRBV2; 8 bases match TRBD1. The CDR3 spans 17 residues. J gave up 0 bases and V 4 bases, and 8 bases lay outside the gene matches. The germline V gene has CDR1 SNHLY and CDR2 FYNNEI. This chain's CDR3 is CASSVEQGVISNQPQHF. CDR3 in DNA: TGTGCCAGCAGTGTGGAACAGGGGGTGATTAGCAATCAGCCCCAGCATTTT.

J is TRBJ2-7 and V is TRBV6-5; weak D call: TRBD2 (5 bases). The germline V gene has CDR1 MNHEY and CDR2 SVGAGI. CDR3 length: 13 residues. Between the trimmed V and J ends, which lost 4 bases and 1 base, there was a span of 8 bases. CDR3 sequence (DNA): TGTGCCAGCAGTTCCGGGGAATCCTACGAGCAGTACTTC. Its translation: CASSSGESYEQYF.

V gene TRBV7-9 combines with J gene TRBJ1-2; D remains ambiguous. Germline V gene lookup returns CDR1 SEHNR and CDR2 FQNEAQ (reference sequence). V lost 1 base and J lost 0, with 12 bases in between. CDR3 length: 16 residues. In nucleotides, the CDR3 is TGTGCCAGCAGCTTAGACGAGGGCGGAGCTAACTATGGCTACACCTTC. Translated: CASSLDEGGANYGYTF.

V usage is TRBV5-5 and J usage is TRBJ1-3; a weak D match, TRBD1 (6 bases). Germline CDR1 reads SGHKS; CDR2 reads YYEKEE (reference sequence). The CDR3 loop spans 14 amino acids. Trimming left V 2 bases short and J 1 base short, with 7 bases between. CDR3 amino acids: CASSFDRSGNTIYF. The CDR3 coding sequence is TGTGCCAGCAGCTTTGACAGGTCTGGAAACACCATATATTTT.

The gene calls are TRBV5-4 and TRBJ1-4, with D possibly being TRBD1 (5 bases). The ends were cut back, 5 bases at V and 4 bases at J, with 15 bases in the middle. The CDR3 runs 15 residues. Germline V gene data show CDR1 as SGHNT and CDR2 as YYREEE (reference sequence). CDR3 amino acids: CASSLGGGYNEKLFF. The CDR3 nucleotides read TGTGCCAGCAGTCTCGGGGGGGGATATAATGAAAAACTGTTTTTT.

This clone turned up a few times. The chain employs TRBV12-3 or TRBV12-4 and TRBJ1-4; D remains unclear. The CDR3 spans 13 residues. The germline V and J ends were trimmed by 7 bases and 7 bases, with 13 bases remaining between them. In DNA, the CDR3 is TGTGCCAGCACCCCGCCAGCGGGTGAAAAACTGTTTTTT. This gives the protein CASTPPAGEKLFF.

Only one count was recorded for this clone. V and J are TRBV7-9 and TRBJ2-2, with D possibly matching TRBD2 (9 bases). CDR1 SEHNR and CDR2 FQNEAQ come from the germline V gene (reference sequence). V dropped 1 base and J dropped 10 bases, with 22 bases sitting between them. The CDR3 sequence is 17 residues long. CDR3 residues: CASSLGPSGTGFKELFF. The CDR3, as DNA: TGTGCCAGCAGCTTAGGTCCTAGCGGGACAGGATTTAAGGAGCTGTTTTTT.

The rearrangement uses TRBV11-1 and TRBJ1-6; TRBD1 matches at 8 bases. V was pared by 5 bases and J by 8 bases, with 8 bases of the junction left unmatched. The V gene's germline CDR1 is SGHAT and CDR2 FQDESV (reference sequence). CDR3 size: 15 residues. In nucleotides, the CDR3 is TGTGCCAGCAGCGGACCTGGACAGGGTCATTCACCCCTCCACTTT. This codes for CASSGPGQGHSPLHF.

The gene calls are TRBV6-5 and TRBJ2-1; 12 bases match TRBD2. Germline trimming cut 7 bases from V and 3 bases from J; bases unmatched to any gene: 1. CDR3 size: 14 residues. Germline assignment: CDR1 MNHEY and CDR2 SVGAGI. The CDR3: CASILAGGYNEQFF. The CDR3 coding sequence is TGTGCCAGCATACTAGCGGGGGGCTACAATGAGCAGTTCTTC.

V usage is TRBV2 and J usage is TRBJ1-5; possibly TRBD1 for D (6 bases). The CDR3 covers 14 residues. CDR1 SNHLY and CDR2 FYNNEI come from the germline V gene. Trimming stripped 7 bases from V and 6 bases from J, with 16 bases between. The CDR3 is CASKRNREGQPQHF. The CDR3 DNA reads TGTGCCAGCAAACGAAACAGGGAGGGTCAGCCCCAGCATTTT.

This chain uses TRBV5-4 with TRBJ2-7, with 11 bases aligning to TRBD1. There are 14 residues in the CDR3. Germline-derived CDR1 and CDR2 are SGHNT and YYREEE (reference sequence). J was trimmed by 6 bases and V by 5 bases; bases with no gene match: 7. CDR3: CASRSPGQGGEQYF. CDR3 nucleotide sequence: TGTGCCAGCAGATCACCGGGACAGGGGGGCGAGCAGTACTTC.

CDR3 coding DNA: TGTGCCAGTAGTACTCGGACAGGGGGCGCGTCTGGCTACACCTTC. Amino acids: CASSTRTGGASGYTF. The chain joins TRBV19 to TRBJ1-2; 11 bases match TRBD1. CDR1 is LNHDA and CDR2 is SQIVND in the germline V gene (reference sequence). The CDR3 loop spans 15 amino acids. The trim removed 4 bases at V and 7 bases at J, leaving 8 bases unmatched.

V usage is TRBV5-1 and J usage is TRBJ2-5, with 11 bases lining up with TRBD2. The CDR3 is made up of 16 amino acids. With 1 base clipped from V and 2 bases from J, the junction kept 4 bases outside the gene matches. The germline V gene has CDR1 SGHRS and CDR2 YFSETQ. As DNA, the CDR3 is TGCGCCAGCAGCTTGAGACTAGCGGGGAGACAAGAGACCCAGTACTTC. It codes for CASSLRLAGRQETQYF.

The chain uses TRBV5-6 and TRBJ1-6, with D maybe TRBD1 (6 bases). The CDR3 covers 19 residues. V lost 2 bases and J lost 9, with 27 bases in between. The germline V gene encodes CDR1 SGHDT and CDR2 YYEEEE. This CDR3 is CASSFSGQRIGIGGSPLHF. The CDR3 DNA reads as TGTGCCAGCAGCTTCTCCGGACAGAGAATTGGTATTGGTGGTTCACCCCTCCACTTT.

The DNA for the CDR3 is TGCGCCAGTATCCGGGACACAAAAGCCGGGGAGCTGTTTTTT. As protein: CASIRDTKAGELFF. V usage is TRBV5-1 and J usage is TRBJ2-2; possibly TRBD1 for D (6 bases). The CDR3 sequence is 14 residues long. Trimming removed 8 bases at V and 6 bases at J, with 17 bases between. Germline V gene sequence: CDR1 SGHRS, CDR2 YFSETQ.

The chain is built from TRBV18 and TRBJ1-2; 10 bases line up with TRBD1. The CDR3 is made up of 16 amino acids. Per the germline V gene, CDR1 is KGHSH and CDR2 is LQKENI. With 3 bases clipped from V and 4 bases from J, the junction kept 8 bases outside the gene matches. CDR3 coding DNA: TGTGCCAGCTCACCCCCCCCGGGACAGGGGATCTATGGCTACACCTTC. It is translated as CASSPPPGQGIYGYTF.

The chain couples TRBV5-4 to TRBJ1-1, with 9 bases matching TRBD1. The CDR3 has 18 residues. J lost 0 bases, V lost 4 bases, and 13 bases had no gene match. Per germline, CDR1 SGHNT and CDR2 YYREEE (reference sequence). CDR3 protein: CASSVGQRTGDMNTEAFF. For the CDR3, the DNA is TGTGCCAGCAGCGTTGGGCAAAGGACAGGGGACATGAACACTGAAGCTTTCTTT.

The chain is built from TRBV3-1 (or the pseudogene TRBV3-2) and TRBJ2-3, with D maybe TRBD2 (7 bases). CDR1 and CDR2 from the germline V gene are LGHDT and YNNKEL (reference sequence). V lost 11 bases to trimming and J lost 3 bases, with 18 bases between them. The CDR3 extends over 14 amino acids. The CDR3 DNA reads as TGTGCCGTAGGGGGGGCCACCGGAACAGATACGCAGTATTTT. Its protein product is CAVGGATGTDTQYF.

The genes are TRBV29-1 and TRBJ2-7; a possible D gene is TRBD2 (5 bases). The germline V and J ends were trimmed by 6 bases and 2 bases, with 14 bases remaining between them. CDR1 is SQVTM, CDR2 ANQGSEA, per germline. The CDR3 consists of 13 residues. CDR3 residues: CSVRVGEAYEQYF. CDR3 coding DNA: TGCAGCGTGAGGGTCGGGGAAGCCTACGAGCAGTACTTC.

The CDR3: CATSTRLRGSYEQYF. The CDR3 DNA reads as TGTGCCACCAGCACCCGTTTAAGGGGATCCTACGAGCAGTACTTC. V usage is TRBV15 and J usage is TRBJ2-7, with D possibly matching TRBD1 (5 bases). CDR1 is LNHNV, CDR2 YYDKDF, per germline (reference sequence). The CDR3 has 15 residues. V was shortened by 4 bases and J by 1 base, with 14 bases between the two germline ends. The full variable domain, in which reference TRBV15 and TRBJ2-7 provide the parts outside the CDR3, is DAMVIQNPRYQVTQFGKPVTLSCSQTLNHNVMYWYQQKSSQAPKLLFHYYDKDFNNEADTPDNFQSRRPNTSFCFLDIRSPGLGDTAMYLCATSTRLRGSYEQYFGPGTRLTVT.

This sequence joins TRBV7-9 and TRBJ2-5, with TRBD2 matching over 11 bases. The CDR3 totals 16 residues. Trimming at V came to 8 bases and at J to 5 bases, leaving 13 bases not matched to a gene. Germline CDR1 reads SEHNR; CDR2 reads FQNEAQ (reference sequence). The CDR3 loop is CASGFSGGAGGETQYF. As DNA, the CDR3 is TGTGCCAGCGGGTTTAGCGGGGGGGCTGGAGGCGAGACCCAGTACTTC.

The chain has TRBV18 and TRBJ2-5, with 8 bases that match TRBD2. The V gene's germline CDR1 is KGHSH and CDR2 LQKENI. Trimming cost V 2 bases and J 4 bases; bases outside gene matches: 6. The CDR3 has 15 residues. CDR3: CASSPSGGRGETQYF. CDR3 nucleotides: TGTGCCAGCTCACCATCGGGGGGGCGTGGAGAGACCCAGTACTTC.

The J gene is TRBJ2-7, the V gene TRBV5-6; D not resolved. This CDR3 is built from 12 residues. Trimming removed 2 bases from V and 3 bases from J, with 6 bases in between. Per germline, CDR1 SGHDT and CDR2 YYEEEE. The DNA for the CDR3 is TGTGCCAGCAGCTTCAACTTCTACGAGCAGTACTTC. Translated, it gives CASSFNFYEQYF.